The clone carrying this T cell receptor beta chain was counted many times. TCRdb re-analysed the 5' RACE reads in MiXCR, keeping a single row per CDR3 protein. The sample lists some 29,000 distinct CDR3 sequences; about 5% were seen once. The germline V gene encodes CDR1 SGHTA and CDR2 FQGNSA. This CDR3 region has 11 residues. The V end was cut by 6 bases, the J end by 6 bases, with 9 bases between. This sample was included in a study of T cells after yellow fever vaccination. This chain connects TRBV7-2 to TRBJ2-7, with D maybe TRBD2 (6 bases). This TCR derives from a man aged 30 to 39 who received the YFV17D yellow fever vaccine. The sample in question was CD8+ T cells sorted from PBMCs, obtained 10 days after the yellow fever booster vaccination. The CDR3 is CASRHGGEQYF. The CDR3 DNA follows: TGTGCCAGCAGACACGGGGGCGAGCAGTACTTC.